The rows below give T cell receptor beta chains drawn from one sample of a study of T cell responses to AZD1222 COVID-19 vaccine. Using immunoSEQ multiplex PCR, the repertoire was profiled, and TCRdb retains in-frame clones only, with some absent. The sample includes around 89,000 clones, 75% to 90% seen only once; the top ten take more than 5%. The sample was peripheral blood, taken 28 days after the second AZD1222 dose. Receptors originate from an adult who received the AZD1222 COVID-19 vaccine. Each CDR3 is given with its conserved first and last residue. The D gene is left open where the match is weak. Only part of the rows carry a size: once, few, many, or a class if the clone is expanded.

cdr3_aa,cdr3_nt,d_call,j_call,clone_size,v_call
CASSDQAPGELFF,TGTGCCAGCAGCGACCAGGCGCCCGGGGAGCTGTTTTTT,.,TRBJ2-2,few,TRBV6-4
CASSRYRTSTDTQYF,TGCGCCAGCAGCCGATATAGGACTAGCACAGATACGCAGTATTTT,.,TRBJ2-3,few,TRBV4-3
CAISEWEDTGELFF,TGTGCCATCAGTGAGTGGGAGGACACCGGGGAGCTGTTTTTT,.,TRBJ2-2,.,TRBV10-3
CASSLRRSLSSEAFF,TGTGCCAGCAGCTTAAGACGATCCCTATCGTCGGAAGCTTTCTTT,.,TRBJ1-1,.,TRBV7-9
CASSESRGQARGYTF,TGTGCCAGCAGTGAAAGTCGGGGACAGGCTCGGGGCTACACCTTC,TRBD1,TRBJ1-2,.,TRBV2
CASSLATSGVSYEQYF,TGCGCCAGCAGCCTCGCGACTAGCGGGGTTAGTTACGAGCAGTACTTC,TRBD2,TRBJ2-7,.,TRBV5-1
CSVGGIGPSRTDTQYF,TGCAGCGTTGGGGGAATCGGGCCTAGCAGAACAGATACGCAGTATTTT,.,TRBJ2-3,.,TRBV29-1
CASSIDHRTGGASGYTF,TGTGCCAGTAGTATAGACCACCGGACAGGGGGCGCGAGCGGCTACACCTTC,TRBD1,TRBJ1-2,.,TRBV19
CASSKQGASSVEQYF,TGTGCCAGCAGTAAACAGGGGGCCTCTTCGGTCGAGCAGTACTTC,TRBD1,TRBJ2-7,.,TRBV6-5
CASSYLHHSNQPQHF,TGTGCCAGCAGTTACCTACACCATAGCAATCAGCCCCAGCATTTT,.,TRBJ1-5,.,TRBV6-2/TRBV6-3
CASSLYRGIEFEQYF,TGTGCCAGCAGTTTATACAGGGGGATTGAGTTCGAGCAGTACTTC,TRBD1,TRBJ2-7,.,TRBV28
CASSYRLGEGETQYF,TGTGCCAGCAGTTACCGCCTGGGGGAGGGAGAGACCCAGTACTTC,TRBD2,TRBJ2-5,once,TRBV6-6
CASSSSPNTEAFF,TGTGCCAGCAGCTCTTCCCCGAACACTGAAGCTTTCTTT,.,TRBJ1-1,.,TRBV7-3
CASRPSGLYEQFF,TGTGCCAGCAGACCATCAGGGTTGTATGAGCAGTTCTTC,.,TRBJ2-1,.,TRBV28
CAIRAGTGSNQPQHF,TGTGCCATCAGGGCCGGGACCGGGAGCAATCAGCCCCAGCATTTT,.,TRBJ1-5,.,TRBV10-3
CASSSAPTEQFF,TGTGCCAGCAGCTCCGCCCCCACGGAGCAGTTCTTC,.,TRBJ2-1,.,TRBV7-8
CASSFRDTQPQHF,TGTGCCAGCAGTTTCAGGGACACTCAGCCCCAGCATTTT,.,TRBJ1-5,.,TRBV12-3/TRBV12-4
CASSFPNEKLFF,TGCGCCAGCAGCTTCCCCAATGAAAAACTGTTTTTT,.,TRBJ1-4,.,TRBV5-1
CASSARTANEKLFF,TGTGCCAGCAGTGCTCGGACAGCTAATGAAAAACTGTTTTTT,.,TRBJ1-4,few,TRBV2
CASSQALSPTDTQYF,TGTGCCAGCAGCCAAGCGTTGTCCCCCACAGATACGCAGTATTTT,.,TRBJ2-3,.,TRBV3-1/TRBV3-2
CASSQDRGRSQETQYF,TGCGCCAGCAGCCAAGATCGCGGCAGGAGCCAAGAGACCCAGTACTTC,.,TRBJ2-5,.,TRBV4-3
CASSMAPRMRETQYF,TGTGCCAGTAGTATGGCCCCTAGGATGAGGGAGACCCAGTACTTC,.,TRBJ2-5,.,TRBV19
CASSPPSSQRASAFF,TGTGCCAGCTCACCACCGTCGTCCCAGAGAGCGTCAGCTTTCTTT,.,TRBJ1-1,.,TRBV18
CASSPTQLTGTSGNTIYF,TGTGCCAGCTCACCAACCCAATTGACAGGGACCTCTGGAAACACCATATATTTT,TRBD1,TRBJ1-3,.,TRBV18
CASSQERSGRPVGNTIYF,TGCGCCAGCAGCCAAGAAAGGAGTGGACGGCCCGTCGGAAACACCATATATTTT,.,TRBJ1-3,.,TRBV4-1
CASSLGPPNTGELFF,TGTGCCAGCAGCTTGGGGCCACCCAACACCGGGGAGCTGTTTTTT,.,TRBJ2-2,.,TRBV7-3
CASSQDRESGGMEQYF,TGCGCCAGCAGCCAAGATAGAGAAAGCGGGGGGATGGAGCAGTACTTC,TRBD2,TRBJ2-7,.,TRBV4-3
CASSPRTSGSFGSQYF,TGTGCCAGCAGCCCACGGACTAGCGGGTCCTTTGGGAGCCAGTACTTC,TRBD2,TRBJ2-5,.,TRBV7-8
CASSRTWTGGGETQYF,TGCGCCAGCAGCCGAACCTGGACAGGGGGTGGAGAGACCCAGTACTTC,TRBD1,TRBJ2-5,.,TRBV5-1
CASSSTGQGTSPLHF,TGCGCCAGCAGCTCTACGGGACAGGGTACTTCACCCCTCCACTTT,TRBD1,TRBJ1-6,.,TRBV5-1
CASSLGQGKDEQYF,TGTGCCAGCAGCTTGGGGCAGGGGAAGGACGAGCAGTACTTC,.,TRBJ2-7,.,TRBV5-4
CASSAGEQTGQPQHF,TGTGCCAGCAGCGCCGGGGAACAGACGGGTCAGCCCCAGCATTTT,.,TRBJ1-5,.,TRBV7-9
CASSLVAGALGYGYTF,TGTGCCAGCAGCTTAGTTGCGGGGGCCCTTGGCTATGGCTACACCTTC,.,TRBJ1-2,.,TRBV7-2
CATSSSSVYGYTF,TGTGCCACCTCGAGTTCTTCAGTCTATGGCTACACCTTC,.,TRBJ1-2,.,TRBV15
CASSDRMNTEAFF,TGCGCCAGCAGTGACAGGATGAACACTGAAGCTTTCTTT,.,TRBJ1-1,.,TRBV10-1
CSVGAGGVQPQHF,TGCAGCGTCGGCGCGGGAGGTGTTCAGCCCCAGCATTTT,.,TRBJ1-5,.,TRBV29-1
CASSPRQGVSDTQYF,TGTGCCAGCAGCCCCCGACAGGGGGTCTCAGATACGCAGTATTTT,TRBD1,TRBJ2-3,.,TRBV7-9
CASSDSRNSPLHF,TGTGCCAGCAGTGACTCGAGGAATTCACCCCTCCACTTT,.,TRBJ1-6,.,TRBV6-4
CTSSQDLTGEHIQYF,TGCACCAGCAGCCAAGATCTTACAGGAGAACACATTCAGTACTTC,.,TRBJ2-4,.,TRBV1
CAWSVGWLGEAFF,TGTGCCTGGAGTGTTGGTTGGTTGGGTGAAGCTTTCTTT,.,TRBJ1-1,.,TRBV30
CASSVGPQGSGEKLFF,TGTGCCAGCAGCGTAGGTCCGCAGGGCAGCGGCGAAAAACTGTTTTTT,.,TRBJ1-4,.,TRBV9
CTTSGGTDTQYF,TGCACCACTAGCGGGGGCACAGATACGCAGTATTTT,.,TRBJ2-3,.,TRBV1
CASSPDSNQPQHF,TGCGCCAGCAGCCCGGACAGCAATCAGCCCCAGCATTTT,.,TRBJ1-5,.,TRBV5-1
CAIMGGGRTYEQYF,TGTGCCATCATGGGCGGGGGCCGTACCTACGAGCAGTACTTC,.,TRBJ2-7,.,TRBV10-3
CASGTGYGVGYGYTF,TGTGCCAGTGGTACAGGGTACGGTGTGGGCTATGGCTACACCTTC,.,TRBJ1-2,.,TRBV19
CASKLRTNEKLFF,TGTGCCAGCAAATTAAGGACTAATGAAAAACTGTTTTTT,.,TRBJ1-4,.,TRBV27
CASSQDETGAYGYTF,TGTGCCAGCAGCCAAGATGAGACAGGGGCCTATGGCTACACCTTC,TRBD1,TRBJ1-2,.,TRBV3-1/TRBV3-2
CASSLGGGFSPQHF,TGTGCCAGCAGCTTAGGCGGCGGATTCTCTCCCCAGCATTTT,.,TRBJ1-5,.,TRBV7-6
CATSTPANTEAFF,TGTGCCACCAGCACACCAGCGAACACTGAAGCTTTCTTT,.,TRBJ1-1,.,TRBV15
CASSSPGILYGYTF,TGTGCCAGCAGTTCCCCCGGGATTCTCTATGGCTACACCTTC,.,TRBJ1-2,.,TRBV6-5
CASSLGPGQGVSLYEQYF,TGTGCCAGCAGCTTAGGTCCGGGACAGGGGGTCAGTCTCTACGAGCAGTACTTC,TRBD1,TRBJ2-7,.,TRBV7-8
CASSFIGDFGTDTQYF,TGTGCCAGCAGTTTCATTGGGGACTTCGGCACAGATACGCAGTATTTT,.,TRBJ2-3,once,TRBV27
CASSLGTGWTEAFF,TGTGCCAGCAGCTTAGGTACAGGGTGGACTGAAGCTTTCTTT,.,TRBJ1-1,.,TRBV7-9
CASSSGQNNSPLHF,TGTGCCAGCAGTTCCGGGCAGAATAATTCACCCCTCCACTTT,.,TRBJ1-6,.,TRBV28
CASILAQVKGYGYTF,TGTGCCAGCATCCTCGCGCAGGTGAAGGGGTATGGCTACACCTTC,.,TRBJ1-2,.,TRBV5-6
CATSRDRSAVLNEKLFF,TGTGCCACCAGCAGAGATCGGTCCGCCGTACTAAATGAAAAACTGTTTTTT,.,TRBJ1-4,few,TRBV15
CASSADPLSDNSPLHF,TGTGCCAGCAGCGCTGACCCTTTATCGGATAATTCACCCCTCCACTTT,.,TRBJ1-6,.,TRBV9
CAWSDSIHQPQHF,TGTGCCTGGAGTGACAGTATCCATCAGCCCCAGCATTTT,.,TRBJ1-5,.,TRBV30
CASSPTTSGGFHEQYF,TGTGCCAGCAGCCCCACGACTAGCGGGGGGTTCCACGAGCAGTACTTC,TRBD2,TRBJ2-7,.,TRBV11-3